This passage covers 26 T cell receptor beta chains from one sample sequenced in a study of early T cells in non-severe SARS-CoV-2 infection. TCRdb re-called the 5' RACE reads with MiXCR, one entry per CDR3 protein. The sample shows roughly 45,000 distinct CDR3 sequences, over 9.5% of them seen only once. Material for sequencing was whole blood. The origin of the receptors is an adult who was a healthcare worker with PCR-confirmed SARS-CoV-2 infection or an uninfected control (not recorded which).

Here the CDR3 DNA reads TGCGCCAGCAGCCCCCGGAGCTACCAAGAGACCCAGTACTTC. This sequence encodes CASSPRSYQETQYF. The chain uses TRBV4-1 and TRBJ2-5; the D is unclear. The CDR3 is 14 residues long. Trimming shortened V by 4 bases and J by 0 bases, and 9 bases separated the two germline ends. Germline V gives CDR1 MGHRA, CDR2 YSYEKL.

This clonotype was seen repeatedly, ten times or more. The chain links TRBV9 to TRBJ2-5; 9 bases are shared with TRBD2. J was trimmed by 3 bases and V by 4 bases; bases with no gene match: 13. This CDR3 has 17 amino acids. The germline CDR1 and CDR2 sequences are SGDLS and YYNGEE. This CDR3 reads CASSPRTRGGGKETQYF. CDR3 DNA sequence: TGTGCCAGCAGCCCCCGGACTCGCGGGGGGGGGAAAGAGACCCAGTACTTC.

This clonotype has only a few counts. The rearrangement uses TRBV9 and TRBJ1-1, with a weak D call TRBD1 (5 bases). Trimming left V 0 bases short and J 6 bases short, with 12 bases between. The germline V gene encodes CDR1 SGDLS and CDR2 YYNGEE. CDR3 size: 14 residues. The CDR3 coding sequence is TGTGCCAGCAGCGTAGGAGAGGGGCGCGCTGAAGCTTTCTTT. Translating gives CASSVGEGRAEAFF.

The rearrangement links TRBV11-2 to TRBJ2-3; D gene ambiguous. The germline CDR1 and CDR2 sequences are SGHAT and FQNNGV. V lost 0 bases, J lost 2 bases, and 9 bases lay in between. CDR3 length: 15 amino acids. This CDR3 reads CASSLDGQYTDTQYF. CDR3 nucleotides: TGTGCCAGCAGCTTAGATGGGCAATACACAGATACGCAGTATTTT.

In DNA form, the CDR3 reads TGCAGCGTTGAAGTTCCAACCGGGTATGGCTACACCTTC. Residues: CSVEVPTGYGYTF. This rearrangement joins TRBV29-1 to TRBJ1-2; D is unresolved. The length of the CDR3 is 13 residues. V lost 1 base to trimming and J lost 5 bases, with 11 bases between them. Germline values: CDR1 SQVTM, CDR2 ANQGSEA. Supplemented by reference TRBV29-1 and TRBJ1-2, the full variable domain reads SAVISQKPSRDICQRGTSLTIQCQVDSQVTMMFWYRQQPGQSLTLIATANQGSEATYESGFVIDKFPISRPNLTFSTLTVSNMSPEDSSIYLCSVEVPTGYGYTFGSGTRLTVV.

This clonotype showed up just a few times. This sequence joins TRBV18 and TRBJ1-2; D is unresolved. Germline V CDR1 and CDR2: KGHSH, LQKENI. The CDR3 consists of 15 residues. The V gene lost 2 bases and the J gene lost 4 bases, with 14 bases spanning the gap. The CDR3 DNA reads TGTGCCAGCTCACCAAGTCCCATAGCCTCCTATGGCTACACCTTC. Encoded protein: CASSPSPIASYGYTF. Together with reference TRBV18 and TRBJ1-2, the CDR3 gives the full variable domain: NAGVMQNPRHLVRRRGQEARLRCSPMKGHSHVYWYRQLPEEGLKFMVYLQKENIIDESGMPKERFSAEFPKEGPSILRIQQVVRGDSAAYFCASSPSPIASYGYTFGSGTRLTVV.

This clonotype was seen ten or more times. The chain links TRBV12-5 to TRBJ1-1; D ambiguous. Germline V gives CDR1 LGHNT, CDR2 FRNRAP. The length of the CDR3 is 14 residues. The V gene lost 2 bases and the J gene lost 2 bases, with 9 bases spanning the gap. The CDR3 reads CASGLFQENTEAFF. The CDR3 coding sequence is TGTGCTAGTGGTTTGTTCCAGGAAAACACTGAAGCTTTCTTT.

Many counts were recorded for this clonotype. The rearrangement links TRBV11-2 to TRBJ2-1; TRBD2 agrees at 14 bases. Trimming at V came to 5 bases and at J to 10 bases, leaving 10 bases not matched to a gene. There are 16 residues in the CDR3. CDR1 is SGHAT, CDR2 FQNNGV, per germline. The CDR3 is CASSLSGLAGVVEQFF. In DNA form, the CDR3 reads TGTGCCAGCAGCCTCTCGGGACTAGCGGGAGTGGTGGAGCAGTTCTTC. The full variable domain, its missing parts supplied by reference TRBV11-2 and TRBJ2-1, is EAGVAQSPRYKIIEKRQSVAFWCNPISGHATLYWYQQILGQGPKLLIQFQNNGVVDDSQLPKDRFSAERLKGVDSTLKIQPAKLEDSAVYLCASSLSGLAGVVEQFFGPGTRLTVL.

The chain carries TRBV28 and TRBJ2-1; the D gene is possibly TRBD2 (6 bases). Trimming pared 11 bases from V and 7 bases from J, leaving 6 bases between. CDR1 and CDR2 (germline): MDHEN, SYDVKM. The CDR3 is made up of 9 amino acids. DNA of the CDR3: TGTGCCGCGGGGAATGAGCAGTTCTTC. It codes for CAAGNEQFF. The full variable domain, in which reference TRBV28 and TRBJ2-1 provide the parts outside the CDR3, is DVKVTQSSRYLVKRTGEKVFLECVQDMDHENMFWYRQDPGLGLRLIYFSYDVKMKEKGDIPEGYSVSREKKERFSLILESASTNQTSMYLCAAGNEQFFGPGTRLTVL.

In this sample, this clonotype turned up many times. The chain has TRBV20-1 and TRBJ1-1, with 11 bases fitting TRBD1. In germline, CDR1 is DFQATT, CDR2 SNEGSKA (reference sequence). Unmatched junction bases numbered 8, after V lost 6 bases and J lost 5 bases. The CDR3 is 14 residues long. Written as DNA, the CDR3 is TGCAGTGCGCTGGACAGGGGGCGCGGTACTGAAGCTTTCTTT. Protein: CSALDRGRGTEAFF.

This clonotype showed up just a few times. The chain combines TRBV4-1 with TRBJ2-3, with TRBD2 identical over 10 bases. Germline values: CDR1 MGHRA, CDR2 YSYEKL. V lost 0 bases and J lost 4; bases outside the gene matches: 7. The CDR3 spans 17 residues. CDR3: CASSQEWASGGADTQYF. Here the CDR3 DNA reads TGCGCCAGCAGCCAAGAGTGGGCTAGCGGGGGAGCAGATACGCAGTATTTT.

This clonotype was detected ten times or more. The rearrangement uses TRBV20-1 and TRBJ2-1; D could derive from TRBD1 or TRBD2 (5 bases each). The CDR3 contains 11 residues. The V and J ends lost 6 bases and 9 bases respectively, with 12 bases between them. Looked up from germline, CDR1 is DFQATT and CDR2 is SNEGSKA (reference sequence). CDR3 sequence: CSALSGGEQFF. The CDR3 DNA is TGCAGTGCCCTAAGTGGGGGTGAGCAGTTCTTC.

This clonotype turned up a few times. The rearrangement uses TRBV28 and TRBJ1-6; D is unclear. The CDR3 consists of 11 residues. Germline CDR1 reads MDHEN; CDR2 reads SYDVKM. V shed 3 bases and J shed 10 bases, with 4 bases lying between them. For the CDR3, the DNA is TGTGCCAGCAGTTTCGAATCACCCCTCCACTTT. It specifies CASSFESPLHF.

The V and J genes are TRBV6-2 or TRBV6-3 and TRBJ1-1; unclear D gene. The CDR3 sequence is 14 residues long. With 3 bases removed from V and 1 base from J, the gap between germline ends came to 9 bases. CDR1 and CDR2 (germline): MNHEY, SVGEGT. The CDR3 sequence is CASSYVGGNTEAFF. The DNA for the CDR3 is TGTGCCAGCAGTTATGTTGGAGGGAACACTGAAGCTTTCTTT.

This clonotype has more than one count but fewer than ten. This chain joins TRBV5-4 and TRBJ2-5; TRBD1 matches at 8 bases. Germline lookup yields CDR1 SGHNT and CDR2 YYREEE (reference sequence). The CDR3 covers 15 residues. The V segment lost 3 bases and the J segment 5 bases; nucleotides outside the gene matches: 9. The CDR3 here is CASSYHGQGGETQYF. The CDR3 DNA reads TGTGCCAGCAGCTACCACGGACAGGGCGGCGAGACCCAGTACTTC.

This clonotype has a handful of counts. The rearrangement uses TRBV3-1 and TRBJ2-7; D possibly corresponds to TRBD1 (5 bases). The CDR3 is made up of 13 amino acids. Trimming took off 4 bases at V and 2 bases at J, with 9 bases between the two ends. Germline CDR1 LGHDT, CDR2 YNNKEL (reference sequence). The CDR3 loop reads CASSRQLTYEQYF. The DNA of the CDR3 is TGTGCCAGCAGCCGACAGCTCACCTACGAGCAGTACTTC.

This clonotype was counted a few times. The chain carries TRBV6-5 and TRBJ2-2; the D is unclear. This CDR3 is built from 14 residues. In germline, CDR1 is MNHEY, CDR2 SVGAGI. The V gene lost 2 bases and the J gene lost 4 bases, with 8 bases spanning the gap. The CDR3 DNA is TGTGCCAGCAGTTACGGGCTCAGCACCGGGGAGCTGTTTTTT. It codes for CASSYGLSTGELFF.

The chain couples TRBV21-1 to TRBJ1-2; the table's D call of TRBD1 was not tested on the DNA. TRBV21-1 is a recognized pseudogene. The CDR3 extends over 16 amino acids. CDR3 protein: CASSKSSPWTGRGYTF. DNA for the CDR3: TGTGCCAGCAGCAAATCGAGTCCCTGGACAGGACGTGGCTACACCTTC.

The chain couples TRBV10-3 to TRBJ2-7; D not certain. V lost 3 bases and J 3 bases, leaving 15 bases between the germline ends. Germline values: CDR1 ENHRY, CDR2 SYGVKD. This CDR3 is 15 amino acids long. In nucleotides, the CDR3 is TGTGCCATCAGTGACTTGGGTACTTCTAGCTACGAGCAGTACTTC. It translates to CAISDLGTSSYEQYF.

The J gene is TRBJ2-7, the V gene TRBV7-8; D is ambiguous. This CDR3 region has 12 residues. Trimming pared 0 bases from V and 6 bases from J, leaving 6 bases between. The V gene's germline CDR1 is SGHVS and CDR2 FQNEAQ. The DNA for the CDR3 is TGTGCCAGCAGCTTAGCTATAGGCGAGCAGTACTTC. The encoded protein is CASSLAIGEQYF.

There are a few counts of this clonotype. CDR3 protein: CASSSQGGTGELFF. The CDR3 region has the DNA TGTGCCAGCAGCTCGCAGGGGGGCACCGGGGAGCTGTTTTTT. This chain joins TRBV7-6 and TRBJ2-2; maybe TRBD1 (7 bases). CDR1 and CDR2 from the germline V gene are SGHVS and FNYEAQ. The length of the CDR3 is 14 residues. V lost 4 bases and J lost 4, with 10 bases in between.

This clonotype has at least ten counts. V is TRBV20-1 and J is TRBJ2-5, with a tentative D call TRBD1 (6 bases). There are 13 residues in the CDR3. Per the germline V gene, CDR1 is DFQATT and CDR2 is SNEGSKA (reference sequence). Trimming stripped 1 base from V and 6 bases from J, with 12 bases between. CDR3: CSARVGGAKTQYF. The CDR3 DNA is TGCAGTGCTAGAGTAGGGGGAGCCAAGACCCAGTACTTC.

This clonotype was counted many times. V and J are TRBV5-1 and TRBJ1-5; a weak D match, TRBD1 (5 bases). Germline-derived CDR1 and CDR2 are SGHRS and YFSETQ. The CDR3 has 14 amino acids. V was trimmed by 0 bases and J by 6 bases, leaving 10 bases between them. Here the CDR3 DNA reads TGCGCCAGCAGCTTGGTTGCAGGGAGTCAGCCCCAGCATTTT. As protein: CASSLVAGSQPQHF. The whole variable domain, filled in from reference TRBV5-1 and TRBJ1-5, reads KAGVTQTPRYLIKTRGQQVTLSCSPISGHRSVSWYQQTPGQGLQFLFEYFSETQRNKGNFPGRFSGRQFSNSRSEMNVSTLELGDSALYLCASSLVAGSQPQHFGDGTRLSIL.

The sample holds many counts of this clonotype. The chain combines TRBV12-3 or TRBV12-4 with TRBJ1-1, with D hard to call. Trimming cost V 7 bases and J 8 bases, with 20 bases left between them. This CDR3 comprises 14 residues. CDR3 coding DNA: TGTGCCAGCACCATTACCGGGAGGGTGGAAGAAGCTTTCTTT. Amino acid sequence: CASTITGRVEEAFF.

There are many counts of this clonotype. This chain uses TRBV7-2 with TRBJ2-3, with a weak D call TRBD1 (6 bases). The CDR3 has 14 residues. Germline V gives CDR1 SGHTA, CDR2 FQGNSA. Trimming removed 6 bases from V and 2 bases from J, with 12 bases in between. CDR3 nucleotide sequence: TGTGCCAGCAGGCCCACAGGGAACACAGATACGCAGTATTTT. This codes for CASRPTGNTDTQYF.

In its sample, this clonotype was seen a few times. The chain has TRBV7-2 and TRBJ2-1; 8 nucleotides line up with TRBD1. J lost 5 bases, V lost 5 bases, and 11 bases had no gene match. Germline-derived CDR1 and CDR2 are SGHTA and FQGNSA. The CDR3 is 16 amino acids. CDR3 nucleotide sequence: TGTGCCAGCAGCCCAAGGACAGGGTTAAGTAACAATGAGCAGTTCTTC. The encoded protein is CASSPRTGLSNNEQFF.